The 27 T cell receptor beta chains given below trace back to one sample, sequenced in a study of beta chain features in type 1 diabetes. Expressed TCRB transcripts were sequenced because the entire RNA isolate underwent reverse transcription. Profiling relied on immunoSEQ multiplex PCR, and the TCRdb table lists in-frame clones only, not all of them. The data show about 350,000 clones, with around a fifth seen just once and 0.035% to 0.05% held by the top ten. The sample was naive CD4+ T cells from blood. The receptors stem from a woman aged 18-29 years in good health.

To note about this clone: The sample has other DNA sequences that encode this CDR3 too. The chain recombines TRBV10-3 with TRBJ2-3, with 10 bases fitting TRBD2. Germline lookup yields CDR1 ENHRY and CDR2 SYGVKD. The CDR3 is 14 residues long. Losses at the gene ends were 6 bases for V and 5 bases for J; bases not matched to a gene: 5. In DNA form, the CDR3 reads TGTGCCATCAGCTTAGCGGGAGGAAGAGATACGCAGTATTTT. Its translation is CAISLAGGRDTQYF.

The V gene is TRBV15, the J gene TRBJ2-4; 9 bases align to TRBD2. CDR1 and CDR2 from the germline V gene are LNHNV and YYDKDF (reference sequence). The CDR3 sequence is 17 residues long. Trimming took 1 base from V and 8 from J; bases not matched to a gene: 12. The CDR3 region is CATSRALGTSHLDIQYF. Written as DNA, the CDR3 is TGTGCCACCAGCAGAGCTCTAGGGACTAGCCACTTAGACATTCAGTACTTC.

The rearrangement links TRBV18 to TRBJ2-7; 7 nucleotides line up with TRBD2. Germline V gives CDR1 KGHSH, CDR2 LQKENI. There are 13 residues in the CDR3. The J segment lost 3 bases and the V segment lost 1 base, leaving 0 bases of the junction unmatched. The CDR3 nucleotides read TGTGCCAGCTCACCACGGGGGGGCTACGAGCAGTACTTC. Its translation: CASSPRGGYEQYF.

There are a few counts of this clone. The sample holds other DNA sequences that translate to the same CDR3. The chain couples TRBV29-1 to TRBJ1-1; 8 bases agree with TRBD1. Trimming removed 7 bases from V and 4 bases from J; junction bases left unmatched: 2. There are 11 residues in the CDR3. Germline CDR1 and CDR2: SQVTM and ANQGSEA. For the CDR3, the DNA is TGCAGCGGTGACAGGGGCACTGAAGCTTTCTTT. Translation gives CSGDRGTEAFF.

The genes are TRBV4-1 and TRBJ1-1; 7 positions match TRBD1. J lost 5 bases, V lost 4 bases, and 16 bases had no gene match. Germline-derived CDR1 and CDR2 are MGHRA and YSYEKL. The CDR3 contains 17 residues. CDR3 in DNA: TGCGCCAGCAGCCGATCTGGGGCTCAGGGGGATAAAACTGAAGCTTTCTTT. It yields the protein CASSRSGAQGDKTEAFF.

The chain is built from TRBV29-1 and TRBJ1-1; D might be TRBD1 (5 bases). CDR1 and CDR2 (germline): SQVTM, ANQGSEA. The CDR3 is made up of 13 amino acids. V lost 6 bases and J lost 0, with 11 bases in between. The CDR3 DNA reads TGCAGCGTGGGGCGGAAAATGAACACTGAAGCTTTCTTT. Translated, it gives CSVGRKMNTEAFF.

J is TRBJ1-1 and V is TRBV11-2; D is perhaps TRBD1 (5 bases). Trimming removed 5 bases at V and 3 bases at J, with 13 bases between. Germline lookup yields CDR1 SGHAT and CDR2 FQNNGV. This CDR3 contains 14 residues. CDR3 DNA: TGTGCCAGCAGCCAGGACAACGGACACACTGAAGCTTTCTTT. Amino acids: CASSQDNGHTEAFF.

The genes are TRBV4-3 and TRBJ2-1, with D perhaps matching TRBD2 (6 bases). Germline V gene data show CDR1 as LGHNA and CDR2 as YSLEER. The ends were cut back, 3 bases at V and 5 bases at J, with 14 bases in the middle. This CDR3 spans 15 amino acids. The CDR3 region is CASSQGTLRHNEQFF. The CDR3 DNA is TGCGCCAGCAGCCAGGGGACTTTACGCCACAATGAGCAGTTCTTC.

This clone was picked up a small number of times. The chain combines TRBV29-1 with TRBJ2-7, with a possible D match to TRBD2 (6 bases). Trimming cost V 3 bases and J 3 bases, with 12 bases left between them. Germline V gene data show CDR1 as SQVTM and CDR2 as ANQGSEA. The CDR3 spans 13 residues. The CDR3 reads CSVEDLADYEQYF. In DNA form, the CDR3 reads TGCAGCGTTGAGGACTTAGCGGACTACGAGCAGTACTTC.

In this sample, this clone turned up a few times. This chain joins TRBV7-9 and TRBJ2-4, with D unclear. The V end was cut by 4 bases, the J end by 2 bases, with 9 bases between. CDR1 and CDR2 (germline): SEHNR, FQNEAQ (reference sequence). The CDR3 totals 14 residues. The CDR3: CASSSGGSKNIQYF. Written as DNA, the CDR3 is TGTGCCAGCAGCTCTGGCGGTTCCAAAAACATTCAGTACTTC.

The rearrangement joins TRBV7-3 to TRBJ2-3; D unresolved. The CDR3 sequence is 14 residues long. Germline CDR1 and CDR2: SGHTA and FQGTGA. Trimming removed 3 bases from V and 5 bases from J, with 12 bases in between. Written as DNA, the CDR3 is TGTGCCAGCAGCTTGGCCGGAGAACAAGATACGCAGTATTTT. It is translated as CASSLAGEQDTQYF.

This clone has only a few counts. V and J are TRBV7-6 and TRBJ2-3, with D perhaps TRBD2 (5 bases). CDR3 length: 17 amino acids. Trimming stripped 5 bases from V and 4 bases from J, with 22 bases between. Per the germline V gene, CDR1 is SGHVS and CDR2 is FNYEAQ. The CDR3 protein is CASSAFFLLGSADTQYF. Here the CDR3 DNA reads TGTGCCAGCAGCGCCTTCTTCCTCTTAGGTAGCGCAGATACGCAGTATTTT.

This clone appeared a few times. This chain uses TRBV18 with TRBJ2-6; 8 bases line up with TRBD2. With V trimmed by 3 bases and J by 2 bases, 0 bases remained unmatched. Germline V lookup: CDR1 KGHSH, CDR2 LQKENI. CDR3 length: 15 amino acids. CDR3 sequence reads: CASSPGRAGANVLTF. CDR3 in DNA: TGTGCCAGCTCACCCGGGAGGGCTGGGGCCAACGTCCTGACTTTC.

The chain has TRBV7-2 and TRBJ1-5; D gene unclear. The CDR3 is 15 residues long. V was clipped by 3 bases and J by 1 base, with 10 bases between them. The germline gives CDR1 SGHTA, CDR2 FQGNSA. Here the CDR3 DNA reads TGTGCCAGCAGCTTTGGCGGGAGCAGCAATCAGCCCCAGCATTTT. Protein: CASSFGGSSNQPQHF. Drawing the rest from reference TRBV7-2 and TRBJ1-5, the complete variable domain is GAGVSQSPSNKVTEKGKDVELRCDPISGHTALYWYRQSLGQGLEFLIYFQGNSAPDKSGLPSDRFSAERTGGSVSTLTIQRTQQEDSAVYLCASSFGGSSNQPQHFGDGTRLSIL.

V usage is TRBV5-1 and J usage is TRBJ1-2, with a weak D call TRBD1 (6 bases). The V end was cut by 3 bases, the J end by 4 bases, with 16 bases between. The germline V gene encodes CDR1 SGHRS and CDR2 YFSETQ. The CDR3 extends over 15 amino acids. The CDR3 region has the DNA TGCGCCAGCAGCTCAGGACAGCCGTCTCTCTATGGCTACACCTTC. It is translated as CASSSGQPSLYGYTF.

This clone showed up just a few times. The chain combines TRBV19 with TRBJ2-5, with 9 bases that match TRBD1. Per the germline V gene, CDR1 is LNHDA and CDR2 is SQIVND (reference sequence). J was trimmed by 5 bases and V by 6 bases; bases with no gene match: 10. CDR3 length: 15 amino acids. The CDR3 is CASRRTGQGIETQYF. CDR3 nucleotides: TGTGCCAGTAGGAGGACCGGACAGGGGATTGAGACCCAGTACTTC. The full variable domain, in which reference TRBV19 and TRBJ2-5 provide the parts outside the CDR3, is DGGITQSPKYLFRKEGQNVTLSCEQNLNHDAMYWYRQDPGQGLRLIYYSQIVNDFQKGDIAEGYSVSREKKESFPLTVTSAQKNPTAFYLCASRRTGQGIETQYFGPGTRLLVL.

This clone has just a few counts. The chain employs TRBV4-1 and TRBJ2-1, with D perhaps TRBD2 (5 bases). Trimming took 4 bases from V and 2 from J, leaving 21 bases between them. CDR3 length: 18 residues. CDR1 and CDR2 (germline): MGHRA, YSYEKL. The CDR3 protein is CASSRKPRGLEPYNEQFF. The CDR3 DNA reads TGCGCCAGCAGCCGAAAACCCAGAGGGCTAGAGCCCTACAATGAGCAGTTCTTC.

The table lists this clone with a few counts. CDR3 region: CASSLLRDFSDTQYF. The CDR3 region has the DNA TGTGCCAGCAGCCTCCTCCGGGACTTTTCGGATACGCAGTATTTT. The chain combines TRBV7-8 with TRBJ2-3; maybe TRBD2 (6 bases). The CDR3 consists of 15 residues. Germline V gene data show CDR1 as SGHVS and CDR2 as FQNEAQ. Between the trimmed V and J ends, which lost 5 bases and 6 bases, there was a span of 18 bases.

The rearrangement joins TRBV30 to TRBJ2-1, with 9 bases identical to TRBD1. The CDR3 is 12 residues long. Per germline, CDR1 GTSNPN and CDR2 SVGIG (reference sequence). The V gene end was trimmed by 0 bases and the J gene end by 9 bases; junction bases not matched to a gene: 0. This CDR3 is CAWSVQGAEQFF. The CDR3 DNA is TGTGCCTGGAGTGTACAGGGGGCTGAGCAGTTCTTC.

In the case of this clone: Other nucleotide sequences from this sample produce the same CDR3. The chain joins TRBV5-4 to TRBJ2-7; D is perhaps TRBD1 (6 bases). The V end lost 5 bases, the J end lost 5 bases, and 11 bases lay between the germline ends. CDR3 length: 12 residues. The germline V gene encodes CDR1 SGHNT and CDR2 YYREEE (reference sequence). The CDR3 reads CASSSTGNEQYF. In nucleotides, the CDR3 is TGTGCCAGCAGTTCTACAGGGAACGAGCAGTACTTC.

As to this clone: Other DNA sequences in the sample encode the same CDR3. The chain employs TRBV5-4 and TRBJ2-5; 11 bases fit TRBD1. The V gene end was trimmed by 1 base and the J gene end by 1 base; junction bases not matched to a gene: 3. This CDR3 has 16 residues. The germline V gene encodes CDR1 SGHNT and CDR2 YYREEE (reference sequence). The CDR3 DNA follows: TGTGCCAGCAGCTTGCCCGGGACAGGGGGCCAAGAGACCCAGTACTTC. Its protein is CASSLPGTGGQETQYF. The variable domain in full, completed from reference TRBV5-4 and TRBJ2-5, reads ETGVTQSPTHLIKTRGQQVTLRCSSQSGHNTVSWYQQALGQGPQFIFQYYREEENGRGNFPPRFSGLQFPNYSSELNVNALELDDSALYLCASSLPGTGGQETQYFGPGTRLLVL.

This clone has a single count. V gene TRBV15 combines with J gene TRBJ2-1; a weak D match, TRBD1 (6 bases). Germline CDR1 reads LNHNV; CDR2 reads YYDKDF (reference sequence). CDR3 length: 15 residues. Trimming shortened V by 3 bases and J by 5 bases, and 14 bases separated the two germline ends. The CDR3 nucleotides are TGTGCCACCAGCAGGGGGGCGTGGACGGACAATGAGCAGTTCTTC. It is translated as CATSRGAWTDNEQFF.

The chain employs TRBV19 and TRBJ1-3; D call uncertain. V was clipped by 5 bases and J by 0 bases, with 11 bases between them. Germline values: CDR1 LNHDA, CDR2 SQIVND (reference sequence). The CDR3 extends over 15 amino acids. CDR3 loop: CASSQSSISGNTIYF. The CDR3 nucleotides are TGTGCCAGTAGTCAGTCCTCCATCTCTGGAAACACCATATATTTT.

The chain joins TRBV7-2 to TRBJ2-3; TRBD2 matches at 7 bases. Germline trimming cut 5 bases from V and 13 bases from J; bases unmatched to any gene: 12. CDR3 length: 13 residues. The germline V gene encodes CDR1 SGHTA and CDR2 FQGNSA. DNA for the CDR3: TGTGCCAGCAGCCCGCGTAGCTCGACTAGCAAGTATTTT. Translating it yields CASSPRSSTSKYF.

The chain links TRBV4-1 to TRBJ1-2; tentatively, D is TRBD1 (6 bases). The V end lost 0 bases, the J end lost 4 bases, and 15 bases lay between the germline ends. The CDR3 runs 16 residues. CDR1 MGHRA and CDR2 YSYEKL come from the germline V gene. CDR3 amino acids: CASSQDGGRGTYGYTF. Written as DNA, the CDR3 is TGCGCCAGCAGCCAAGATGGGGGCAGGGGAACCTATGGCTACACCTTC.

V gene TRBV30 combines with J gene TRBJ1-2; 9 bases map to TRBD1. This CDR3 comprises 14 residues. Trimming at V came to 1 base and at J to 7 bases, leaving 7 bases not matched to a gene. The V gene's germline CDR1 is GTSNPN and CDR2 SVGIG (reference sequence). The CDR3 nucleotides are TGTGCCTGGAGTGGTAGGGGACAGGGTACTGGCTACACCTTC. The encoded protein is CAWSGRGQGTGYTF. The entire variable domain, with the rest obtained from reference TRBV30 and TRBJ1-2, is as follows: SQTIHQWPATLVQPVGSPLSLECTVEGTSNPNLYWYRQAAGRGLQLLFYSVGIGQISSEVPQNLSASRPQDRQFILSSKKLLLSDSGFYLCAWSGRGQGTGYTFGSGTRLTVV.

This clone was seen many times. CDR3 DNA: TGCGCCAGCAGTCAATCCGGGACAGGCACGGAGACCCAGTACTTC. Protein sequence: CASSQSGTGTETQYF. This chain connects TRBV23-1 to TRBJ2-5, with 8 bases aligning to TRBD1. TRBV23-1 is known as an ORF, though its function is uncertain. This CDR3 has 15 amino acids. The V gene end was trimmed by 0 bases and the J gene end by 5 bases; junction bases not matched to a gene: 5.